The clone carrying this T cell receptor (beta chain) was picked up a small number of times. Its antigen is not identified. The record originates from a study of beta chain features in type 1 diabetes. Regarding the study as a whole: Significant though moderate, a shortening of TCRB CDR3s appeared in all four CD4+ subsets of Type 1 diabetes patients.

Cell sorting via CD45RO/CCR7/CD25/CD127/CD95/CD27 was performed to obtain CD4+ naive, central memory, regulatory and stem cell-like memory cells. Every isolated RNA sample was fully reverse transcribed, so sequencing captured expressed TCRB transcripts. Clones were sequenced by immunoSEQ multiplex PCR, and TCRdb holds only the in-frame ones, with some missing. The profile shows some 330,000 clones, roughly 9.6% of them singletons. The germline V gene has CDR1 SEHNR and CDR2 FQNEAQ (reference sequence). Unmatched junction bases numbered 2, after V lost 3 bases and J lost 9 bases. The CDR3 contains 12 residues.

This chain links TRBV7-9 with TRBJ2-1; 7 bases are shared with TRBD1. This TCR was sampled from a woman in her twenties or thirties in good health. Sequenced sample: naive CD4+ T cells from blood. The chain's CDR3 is CASSLTGFEQFF. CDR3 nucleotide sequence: TGTGCCAGCAGCTTGACAGGGTTTGAGCAGTTCTTC.